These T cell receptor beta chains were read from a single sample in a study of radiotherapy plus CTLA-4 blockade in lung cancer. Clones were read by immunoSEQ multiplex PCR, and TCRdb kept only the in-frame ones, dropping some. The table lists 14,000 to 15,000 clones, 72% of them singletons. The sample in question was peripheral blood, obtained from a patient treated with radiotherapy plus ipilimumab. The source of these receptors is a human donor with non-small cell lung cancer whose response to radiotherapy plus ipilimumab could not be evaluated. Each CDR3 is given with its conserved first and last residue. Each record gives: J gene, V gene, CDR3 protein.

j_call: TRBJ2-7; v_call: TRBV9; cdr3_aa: CASSLGGQGGFEQYF
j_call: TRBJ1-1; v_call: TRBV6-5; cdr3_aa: CASSLQGRRTEAFF
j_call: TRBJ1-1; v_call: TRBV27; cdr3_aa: CASSSPGGNTEAFF
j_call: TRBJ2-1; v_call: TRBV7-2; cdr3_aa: CASSLGLAFDEQFF
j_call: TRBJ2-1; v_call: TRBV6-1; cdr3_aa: CASGSLSYNEQFF
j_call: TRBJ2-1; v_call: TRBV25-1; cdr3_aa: CASSRRAGGYNEQFF
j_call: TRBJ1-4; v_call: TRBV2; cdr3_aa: CASTGLTNEKLFF
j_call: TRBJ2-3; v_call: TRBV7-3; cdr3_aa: CASTRTSGEEDTQYF
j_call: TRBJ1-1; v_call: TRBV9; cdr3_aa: CASSATGVTEAFF
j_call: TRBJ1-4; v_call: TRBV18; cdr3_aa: CASSPQQGALFF
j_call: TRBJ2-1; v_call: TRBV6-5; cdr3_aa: CASSYMTGSEQFF
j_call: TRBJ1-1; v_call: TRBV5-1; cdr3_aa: CASSLDRVMNTEAFF
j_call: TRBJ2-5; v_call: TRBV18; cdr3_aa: CASSPQSVLAGETQYF
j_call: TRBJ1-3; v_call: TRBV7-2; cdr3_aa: CASSLRGGTGNTIYF
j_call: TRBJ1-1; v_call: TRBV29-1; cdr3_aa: CSAFGQGTEAFF
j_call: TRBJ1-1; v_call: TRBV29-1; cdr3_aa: CSVEGAAGGVGTEAFF
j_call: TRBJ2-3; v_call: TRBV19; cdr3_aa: CASSIVGTDTDTQYF
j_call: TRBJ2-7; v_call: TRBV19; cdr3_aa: CASSMGQASYEQYF
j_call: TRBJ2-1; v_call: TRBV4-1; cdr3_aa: CASSQGTTYNEQFF
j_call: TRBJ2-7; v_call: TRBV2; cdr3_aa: CASRRTGGLDEQYF
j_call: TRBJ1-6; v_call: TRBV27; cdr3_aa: CASSLKEISPLHF
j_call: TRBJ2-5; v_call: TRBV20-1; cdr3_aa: CSAKLSETQYF
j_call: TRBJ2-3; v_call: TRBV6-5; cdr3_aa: CASSFLRGRGDTQYF
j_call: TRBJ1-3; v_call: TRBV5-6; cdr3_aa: CAGSLGGQGTTIYF
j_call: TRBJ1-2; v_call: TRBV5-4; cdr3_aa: CASSPRDGLNGYTF
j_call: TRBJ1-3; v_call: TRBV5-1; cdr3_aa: CATGTGTDGNTIYF
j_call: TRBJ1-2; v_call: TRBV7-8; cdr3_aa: CASSRDIGYGYTF
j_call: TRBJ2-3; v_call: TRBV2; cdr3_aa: CASSTSGGPTDTQYF
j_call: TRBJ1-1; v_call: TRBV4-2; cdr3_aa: CASSQDLQGREAFF
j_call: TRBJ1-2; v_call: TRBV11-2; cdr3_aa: CASSREDRILYGYTF
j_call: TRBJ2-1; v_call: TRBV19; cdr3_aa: CASSIEEGVKTEQFF
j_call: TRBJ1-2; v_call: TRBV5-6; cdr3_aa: CASSALGTGSFYGYTF
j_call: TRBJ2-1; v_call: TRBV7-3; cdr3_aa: CASSLGTSGGAGNEQFF
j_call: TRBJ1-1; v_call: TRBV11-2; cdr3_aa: CASSLQGNTEAFF
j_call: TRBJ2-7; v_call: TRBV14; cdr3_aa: CASSSTGRKNYEQYF
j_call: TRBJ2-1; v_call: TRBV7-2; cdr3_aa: CASSQTSGGYNEQFF
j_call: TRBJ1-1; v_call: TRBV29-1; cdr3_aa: CSVARGTPEAFF
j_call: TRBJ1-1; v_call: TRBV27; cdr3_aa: CASGHLPGQGNTEAFF
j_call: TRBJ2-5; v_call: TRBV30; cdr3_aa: CAWTSGGQETQYF
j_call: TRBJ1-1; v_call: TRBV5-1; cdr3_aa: CASSLARGGLNEAFF
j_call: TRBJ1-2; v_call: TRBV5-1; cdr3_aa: CASSSGQGVWSGYTF
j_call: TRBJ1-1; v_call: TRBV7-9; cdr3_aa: CATRDGTEAFF
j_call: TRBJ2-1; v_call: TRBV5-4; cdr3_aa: CASSLERGLKAEQFF
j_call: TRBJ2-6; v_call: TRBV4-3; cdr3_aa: CASSQAAGVNSGANVLTF
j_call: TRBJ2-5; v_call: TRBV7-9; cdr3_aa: CASSSLWQGETQYF
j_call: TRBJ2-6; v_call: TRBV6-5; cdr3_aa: CASKRSSTGANVLTF
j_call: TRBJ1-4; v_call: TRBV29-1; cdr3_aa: CSVVMRGADEKLFF
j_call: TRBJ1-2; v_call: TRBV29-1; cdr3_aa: CSAQDRSKTNYGYTF
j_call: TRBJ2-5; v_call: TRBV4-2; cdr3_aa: CASSQDLASGGPQETQYF
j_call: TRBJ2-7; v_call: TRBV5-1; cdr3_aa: CASSLVWGQNYEQYF
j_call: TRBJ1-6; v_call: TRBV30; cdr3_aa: CAWSVVTADSPLHF
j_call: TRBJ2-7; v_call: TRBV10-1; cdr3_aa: CASSGQESSYEQYF
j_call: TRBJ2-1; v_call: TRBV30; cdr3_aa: CAWSPRNAYNEQFF
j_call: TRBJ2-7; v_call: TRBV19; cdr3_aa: CASTPTGGIYEQYF
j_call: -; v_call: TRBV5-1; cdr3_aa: CASSLAGDYSYEQYF
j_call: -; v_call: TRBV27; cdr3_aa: CASSLRTGGPHEQYF
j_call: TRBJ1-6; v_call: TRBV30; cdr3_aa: CAWRQINSPLHF
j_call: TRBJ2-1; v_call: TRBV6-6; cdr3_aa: CASNTGDWEQFF
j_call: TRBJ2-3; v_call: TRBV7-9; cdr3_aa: CASSLVLGPDTQYF
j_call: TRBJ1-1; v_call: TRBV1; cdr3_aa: CTSSQDRGEAFF